This T cell receptor (beta chain) was sequenced for a study of vaccination effects on CD4 cells after COVID-19. Looked up from germline, CDR1 is SGHRS and CDR2 is YFSETQ. The trim removed 7 bases at V and 2 bases at J, leaving 4 bases unmatched. The CDR3 is 13 residues long. The protocol was immunoSEQ multiplex PCR, while the TCRdb copy is restricted to in-frame clones and leaves out a portion. The sample has approximately 24,000 clones, 76% seen once; the top ten hold approximately 10%. Details on this clone: Its specificity is unknown.

Under the ViraFEST assay, PBMC were stimulated with viral peptide pools so that antigen-specific CD4+ T cells expanded. Sequencing was performed afterwards. The authors isolated CD4+ T cells after roughly eleven days of culture. Testing of the vaccine recipients showed negative nucleocapsid antibodies and no prior SARS-CoV-2 infection. The receptor was isolated from a human donor who received a COVID-19 vaccine. This sequence joins TRBV5-1 and TRBJ1-2; 8 bases agree with TRBD1. Sequencing was performed on CD4+ T cells from PBMCs cultured with HCoV-NL63 spike peptides, taken before COVID-19 vaccination. The CDR3 region is CASGGQGNYGYTF. In DNA, the CDR3 is TGCGCCAGCGGCGGACAGGGAAACTATGGCTACACCTTC.